The next 27 T cell receptor beta chains were all read from a single sample in a study of blood T cell repertoires in COVID-19. Only in-frame clones appear in the TCRdb table, and some are missing; sequencing was by immunoSEQ multiplex PCR. The data hold under 150,000 clones, with about 91% observed a single time. The specimen was peripheral blood. The receptors here all came from a human donor in a cohort sampled during active COVID-19.

CDR3 sequence: CASSPRGQENIQYF. In DNA form, the CDR3 reads TGTGCCAGCAGCCCTAGAGGGCAGGAAAACATTCAGTACTTC. The chain links TRBV6-7 to TRBJ2-4; maybe TRBD2 (5 bases). TRBV6-7 falls under the ORF class, with uncertain function. Deletions cut 6 bases from V and 5 bases from J, with 14 bases between. The CDR3 consists of 14 residues.

The chain employs TRBV7-6 and TRBJ1-3; no reliable D call. Trimming cost V 5 bases and J 3 bases, with 17 bases left between them. This CDR3 is 16 amino acids long. CDR1 and CDR2 (germline): SGHVS, FNYEAQ. The CDR3 coding sequence is TGTGCCAGCAGCGCCCGACGGGATCCAAGTGGAAACACCATATATTTT. It is translated as CASSARRDPSGNTIYF. The full variable domain, rest sourced from reference TRBV7-6 and TRBJ1-3, is GAGVSQSPRYKVTKRGQDVALRCDPISGHVSLYWYRQALGQGPEFLTYFNYEAQQDKSGLPNDRFSAERPEGSISTLTIQRTEQRDSAMYRCASSARRDPSGNTIYFGEGSWLTVV.

The chain joins TRBV5-4 to TRBJ2-4, with D perhaps matching TRBD1 (6 bases). There are 14 residues in the CDR3. CDR1 SGHNT and CDR2 YYREEE come from the germline V gene (reference sequence). Between the trimmed V and J ends, which lost 4 bases and 8 bases, there was a span of 16 bases. The CDR3 here is CASSLGGPRDIQYF. The CDR3 DNA sequence: TGTGCCAGCAGCCTAGGGGGTCCAAGGGACATTCAGTACTTC. Variable domain in full (rest from reference TRBV5-4 and TRBJ2-4): ETGVTQSPTHLIKTRGQQVTLRCSSQSGHNTVSWYQQALGQGPQFIFQYYREEENGRGNFPPRFSGLQFPNYSSELNVNALELDDSALYLCASSLGGPRDIQYFGAGTRLSVL.

The genes are TRBV30 and TRBJ1-1; no reliable D call. CDR1 and CDR2 (germline): GTSNPN, SVGIG (reference sequence). The CDR3 runs 13 residues. With 0 bases removed from V and 5 bases from J, the gap between germline ends came to 10 bases. This CDR3 is CAWSVSAETEAFF. CDR3 sequence (DNA): TGTGCCTGGAGTGTATCGGCGGAGACTGAAGCTTTCTTT.

This clone is a singleton in its sample. This chain links TRBV2 with TRBJ1-5; D remains ambiguous. V was clipped by 4 bases and J by 4 bases, with 8 bases between them. CDR1 and CDR2 (germline): SNHLY, FYNNEI. CDR3 size: 13 residues. CDR3 nucleotides: TGTGCCAGCAGTGGGGGAGGGAATCAGCCCCAGCATTTT. It yields the protein CASSGGGNQPQHF.

This clone showed up just once. The chain carries TRBV20-1 and TRBJ2-1; no definite D call. Trimming cost V 0 bases and J 9 bases, with 6 bases left between them. Per germline, CDR1 DFQATT and CDR2 SNEGSKA (reference sequence). The CDR3 runs 11 residues. The CDR3 loop reads CSARDRGEQFF. The CDR3 nucleotides are TGCAGTGCTAGAGATCGAGGTGAGCAGTTCTTC.

This sequence joins TRBV14 and TRBJ1-1; a weak D match, TRBD1 (5 bases). Trimming took off 3 bases at V and 0 bases at J, with 14 bases between the two ends. Germline V lookup: CDR1 SGHDN, CDR2 FVKESK. The CDR3 extends over 16 amino acids. The CDR3 DNA follows: TGTGCCAGCAGCCACCTAGGGGTCAGGGTGAACACTGAAGCTTTCTTT. Protein product: CASSHLGVRVNTEAFF.

The rearrangement uses TRBV6-5 and TRBJ1-1; 7 bases are shared with TRBD1. V was clipped by 1 base and J by 1 base; unmatched bases: 3. The CDR3 is 15 amino acids. Germline loops: CDR1 MNHEY, CDR2 SVGAGI. The CDR3: CASSYLTGPNTEAFF. DNA of the CDR3: TGTGCCAGCAGTTACTTGACAGGGCCGAACACTGAAGCTTTCTTT.

The genes are TRBV30 and TRBJ1-1, with 10 bases that match TRBD1. The CDR3 contains 14 residues. CDR1 is GTSNPN, CDR2 SVGIG, per germline (reference sequence). Losses at the gene ends were 1 base for V and 7 bases for J; bases not matched to a gene: 6. CDR3 sequence (DNA): TGTGCCTGGAGTGGCCGGGACAGGGGAAATGAAGCTTTCTTT. This encodes CAWSGRDRGNEAFF.

This clone was counted many times. The chain combines TRBV10-3 with TRBJ2-5; the match to TRBD1 covers 9 bases. V shed 2 bases, J shed 5 bases, and the junction held 6 bases outside the gene matches. In germline, CDR1 is ENHRY, CDR2 SYGVKD. The CDR3 consists of 15 residues. The CDR3 sequence is CAISERGQGPETQYF. CDR3 coding DNA: TGTGCCATCAGTGAGAGGGGACAGGGACCCGAGACCCAGTACTTC.

The chain joins TRBV11-2 to TRBJ2-1; 7 nucleotides match TRBD2. V lost 5 bases, J lost 9 bases, and 10 bases stayed unmatched. Germline V gene sequence: CDR1 SGHAT, CDR2 FQNNGV. The CDR3 runs to 14 residues. DNA for the CDR3: TGTGCCAGCAGCCAAAATCGGGGGGAAGGTGAGCAGTTCTTC. It codes for CASSQNRGEGEQFF.

The V gene is TRBV7-9, the J gene TRBJ1-5, with 9 bases that match TRBD1. After removal of 5 bases from V and 1 base from J, the junction contained 9 bases not matched to a gene. This CDR3 spans 17 amino acids. CDR1 is SEHNR and CDR2 is FQNEAQ in the germline V gene (reference sequence). CDR3 residues: CASSPPGTGMSNQPQHF. CDR3 coding DNA: TGTGCCAGCAGCCCGCCCGGGACAGGGATGAGCAATCAGCCCCAGCATTTT.

The chain joins TRBV4-3 to TRBJ2-1; the match to TRBD1 covers 8 bases. Trimming took 1 base from V and 4 from J; bases not matched to a gene: 6. This CDR3 region has 16 residues. CDR1 is LGHNA, CDR2 YSLEER, per germline. The CDR3 DNA reads as TGCGCCAGCAGCCAAGTCTCCAGGGGGCGGTACAATGAGCAGTTCTTC. This encodes CASSQVSRGRYNEQFF.

The CDR3 reads CASSLGRNTEAFF. The CDR3 DNA follows: TGTGCCAGCAGCCTTGGGAGGAACACTGAAGCTTTCTTT. The V gene is TRBV3-1 (or the pseudogene TRBV3-2), the J gene TRBJ1-1; unclear D gene. Germline V gene lookup returns CDR1 LGHDT and CDR2 YNNKEL (reference sequence). The V gene lost 4 bases and the J gene lost 1 base, with 7 bases spanning the gap. The CDR3 has 13 residues.

The chain joins TRBV7-9 to TRBJ2-5, with TRBD2 matching 14 bases. The CDR3 loop spans 15 amino acids. V shed 5 bases, J shed 6 bases, and the junction held 5 bases outside the gene matches. Germline loops: CDR1 SEHNR, CDR2 FQNEAQ (reference sequence). The CDR3 is CASSAGTSGGQTQYF. CDR3 nucleotide sequence: TGTGCCAGCAGCGCCGGGACTAGCGGGGGTCAGACCCAGTACTTC.

The chain is built from TRBV12-3 or TRBV12-4 and TRBJ1-2; D not certain. The CDR3 has 13 residues. With 6 bases removed from V and 8 bases from J, the gap between germline ends came to 16 bases. The CDR3 DNA sequence: TGTGCCAGCAGCGTGGACTTATCGAAGGGCTACACCTTC. Protein sequence: CASSVDLSKGYTF.

This rearrangement joins TRBV3-1 (or the pseudogene TRBV3-2) to TRBJ2-1, with TRBD2 matching over 8 bases. After removal of 1 base from V and 8 bases from J, the junction contained 4 bases not matched to a gene. The CDR3 length is 14 residues. Germline CDR1 LGHDT, CDR2 YNNKEL (reference sequence). DNA of the CDR3: TGTGCCAGCAGCCAAGCCCGGGAGGGCGATGAGCAGTTCTTC. It encodes CASSQAREGDEQFF.

This clone was observed a handful of times. The gene calls are TRBV7-3 and TRBJ1-4; 7 bases line up with TRBD1. CDR1 SGHTA and CDR2 FQGTGA come from the germline V gene. Unmatched junction bases numbered 5, after V lost 5 bases and J lost 8 bases. The length of the CDR3 is 13 residues. The CDR3 DNA follows: TGTGCCAGCAGCCGACAGGGCCGCGAAAAACTGTTTTTT. This encodes CASSRQGREKLFF.

V usage is TRBV5-4 and J usage is TRBJ2-7; possible D gene TRBD2, 6 bases. The CDR3 is made up of 14 amino acids. V was shortened by 2 bases and J by 2 bases, with 11 bases between the two germline ends. Looked up from germline, CDR1 is SGHNT and CDR2 is YYREEE (reference sequence). DNA for the CDR3: TGTGCCAGCAGCTTCGGAGGGTTCACCTACGAGCAGTACTTC. This gives the protein CASSFGGFTYEQYF.

This chain uses TRBV5-6 with TRBJ1-2; maybe TRBD1 (6 bases). Germline V CDR1 and CDR2: SGHDT, YYEEEE. This CDR3 has 14 residues. Trimming removed 2 bases from V and 4 bases from J, with 12 bases in between. For the CDR3, the DNA is TGTGCCAGCAGCTTCCAGGGGCAGAGCTATGGCTACACCTTC. Protein: CASSFQGQSYGYTF.

The chain employs TRBV5-1 and TRBJ1-1; unclear D gene. Germline lookup yields CDR1 SGHRS and CDR2 YFSETQ. The CDR3 covers 12 residues. With 5 bases removed from V and 3 bases from J, the gap between germline ends came to 8 bases. The CDR3 bases are TGCGCCAGCAGTTTGCCTGACACTGAAGCTTTCTTT. Residues: CASSLPDTEAFF.

V gene TRBV6-1 combines with J gene TRBJ2-7, with D hard to call. Germline CDR1 reads MNHNS; CDR2 reads SASEGT. V dropped 2 bases and J dropped 5 bases, with 7 bases sitting between them. The CDR3 loop spans 12 amino acids. The CDR3 is CASSEHSNEQYF. CDR3 nucleotides: TGTGCCAGCAGTGAACACAGCAACGAGCAGTACTTC.

This chain's CDR3 is CASSQGRDTEAFF. The CDR3 DNA sequence: TGTGCCAGCAGCCAAGGGAGGGACACTGAAGCTTTCTTT. J is TRBJ1-1 and V is TRBV4-2; no clear D. This CDR3 is 13 amino acids long. Germline V CDR1 and CDR2: LGHNA, YNFKEQ. V was trimmed by 1 base and J by 3 bases, leaving 6 bases between them.

A single count supports this clone. V is TRBV25-1 and J is TRBJ2-7, with no clear D. The germline V gene has CDR1 MGHDK and CDR2 SYGVNS. The CDR3 is 10 amino acids. V lost 4 bases and J lost 12, with 10 bases in between. The CDR3 region is CASSGRQMYF. The DNA for the CDR3 is TGTGCCAGCAGTGGCCGACAAATGTACTTC.

The sample holds one count of this clone. The rearrangement joins TRBV5-1 to TRBJ2-3; tentatively, D is TRBD2 (6 bases). The CDR3 extends over 15 amino acids. The V gene's germline CDR1 is SGHRS and CDR2 YFSETQ. V was clipped by 0 bases and J by 3 bases, with 11 bases between them. The CDR3 DNA reads as TGCGCCAGCAGCTTGGGAGGAGGGGAAACAGATACGCAGTATTTT. This gives the protein CASSLGGGETDTQYF.

The chain links TRBV6-2 or TRBV6-3 to TRBJ2-3; tentatively, D is TRBD2 (6 bases). CDR1 is MNHEY and CDR2 is SVGEGT in the germline V gene. Trimming pared 2 bases from V and 0 bases from J, leaving 12 bases between. CDR3 size: 16 residues. Written as DNA, the CDR3 is TGTGCCAGCAGTTACCCCGCGGGGTATAGCACAGATACGCAGTATTTT. Translation: CASSYPAGYSTDTQYF.

This clone was counted between two and nine times. Here the CDR3 DNA reads TGTGCCAGCAGTTACCTGATTCCTGGACAGGAGGGGACCCAGTACTTC. Amino acids: CASSYLIPGQEGTQYF. This chain connects TRBV6-2 or TRBV6-3 to TRBJ2-5; perhaps TRBD1 as D (7 bases). V lost 2 bases and J 7 bases, leaving 20 bases between the germline ends. The germline V gene has CDR1 MNHEY and CDR2 SVGEGT. The CDR3 is 16 amino acids.